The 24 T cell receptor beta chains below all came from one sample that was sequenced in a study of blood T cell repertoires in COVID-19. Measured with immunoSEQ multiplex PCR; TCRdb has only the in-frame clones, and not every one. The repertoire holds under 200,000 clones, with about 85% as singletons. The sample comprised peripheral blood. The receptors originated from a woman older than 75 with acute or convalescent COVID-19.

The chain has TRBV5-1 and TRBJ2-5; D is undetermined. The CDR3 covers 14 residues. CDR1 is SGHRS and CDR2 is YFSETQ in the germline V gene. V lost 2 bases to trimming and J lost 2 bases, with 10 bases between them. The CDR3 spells CASSFLQVQETQYF. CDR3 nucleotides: TGCGCCAGCAGCTTTCTGCAGGTTCAAGAGACCCAGTACTTC.

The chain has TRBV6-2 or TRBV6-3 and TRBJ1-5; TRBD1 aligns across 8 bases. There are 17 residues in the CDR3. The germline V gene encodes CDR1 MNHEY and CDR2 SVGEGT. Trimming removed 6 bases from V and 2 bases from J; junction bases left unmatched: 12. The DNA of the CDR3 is TGTGCCAGCAGCGGGACAGGCTCCCACCCTGGCAATCAGCCCCAGCATTTT. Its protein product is CASSGTGSHPGNQPQHF.

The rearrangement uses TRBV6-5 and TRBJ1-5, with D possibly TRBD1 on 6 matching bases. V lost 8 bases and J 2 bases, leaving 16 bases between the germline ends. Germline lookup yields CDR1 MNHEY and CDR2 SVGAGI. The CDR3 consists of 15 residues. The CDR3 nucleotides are TGTGCCAGCGGGAGTGGGGGGGCCGGCAATCAGCCCCAGCATTTT. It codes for CASGSGGAGNQPQHF.

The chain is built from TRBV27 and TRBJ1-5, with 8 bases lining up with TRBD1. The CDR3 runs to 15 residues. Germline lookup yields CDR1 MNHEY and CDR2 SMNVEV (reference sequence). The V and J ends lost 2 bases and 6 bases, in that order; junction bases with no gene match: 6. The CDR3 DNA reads TGTGCCAGCAGTTTAGTGGCAGGGGGCCCTCAGCCCCAGCATTTT. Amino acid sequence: CASSLVAGGPQPQHF.

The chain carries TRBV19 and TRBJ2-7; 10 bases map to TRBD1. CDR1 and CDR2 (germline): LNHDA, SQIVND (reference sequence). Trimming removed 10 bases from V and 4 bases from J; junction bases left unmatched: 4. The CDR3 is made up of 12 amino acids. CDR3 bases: TGTGCCACGCAGGACAGGGGGTACGAGCAGTACTTC. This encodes CATQDRGYEQYF.

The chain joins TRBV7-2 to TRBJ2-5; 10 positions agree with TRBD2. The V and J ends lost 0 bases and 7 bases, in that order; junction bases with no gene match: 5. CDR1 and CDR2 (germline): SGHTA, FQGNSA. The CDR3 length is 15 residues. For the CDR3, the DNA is TGTGCCAGCAGCTTAGCAATTAGCGGGGGGTCGACCCAGTACTTC. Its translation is CASSLAISGGSTQYF.

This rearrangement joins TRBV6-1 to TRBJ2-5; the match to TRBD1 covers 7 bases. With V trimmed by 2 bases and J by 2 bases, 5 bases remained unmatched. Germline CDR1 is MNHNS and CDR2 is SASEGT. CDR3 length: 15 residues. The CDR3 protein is CASSEQGTVQETQYF. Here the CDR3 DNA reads TGTGCCAGCAGTGAACAGGGGACAGTGCAAGAGACCCAGTACTTC.

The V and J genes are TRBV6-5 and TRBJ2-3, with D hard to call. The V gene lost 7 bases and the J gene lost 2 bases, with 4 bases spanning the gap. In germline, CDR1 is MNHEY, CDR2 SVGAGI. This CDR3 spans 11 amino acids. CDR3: CASILTDTQYF. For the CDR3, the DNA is TGTGCCAGCATCCTCACAGATACGCAGTATTTT.

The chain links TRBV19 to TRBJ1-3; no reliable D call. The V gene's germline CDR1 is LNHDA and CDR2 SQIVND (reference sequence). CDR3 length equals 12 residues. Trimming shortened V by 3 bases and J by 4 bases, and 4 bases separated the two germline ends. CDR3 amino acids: CASSIGGNTIYF. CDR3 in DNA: TGTGCCAGTAGTATCGGGGGAAACACCATATATTTT.

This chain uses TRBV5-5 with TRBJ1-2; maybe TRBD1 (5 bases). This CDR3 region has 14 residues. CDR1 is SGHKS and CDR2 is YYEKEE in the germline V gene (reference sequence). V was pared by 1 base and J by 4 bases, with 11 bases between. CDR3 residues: CASSLSQGSYGYTF. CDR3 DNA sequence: TGTGCCAGCAGCTTGTCCCAGGGAAGCTATGGCTACACCTTC.

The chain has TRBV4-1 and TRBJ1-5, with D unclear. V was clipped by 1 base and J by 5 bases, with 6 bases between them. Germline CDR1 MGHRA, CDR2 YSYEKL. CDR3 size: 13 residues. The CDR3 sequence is CASSQVSDQPQHF. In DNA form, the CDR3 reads TGCGCCAGCAGCCAAGTATCCGATCAGCCCCAGCATTTT.

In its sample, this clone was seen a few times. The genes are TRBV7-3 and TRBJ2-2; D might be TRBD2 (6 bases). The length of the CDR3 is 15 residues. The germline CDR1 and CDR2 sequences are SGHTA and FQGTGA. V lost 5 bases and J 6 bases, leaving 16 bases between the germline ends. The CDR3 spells CASSTTLGGSGELFF. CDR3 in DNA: TGTGCCAGCAGCACCACACTCGGGGGTTCCGGGGAGCTGTTTTTT.

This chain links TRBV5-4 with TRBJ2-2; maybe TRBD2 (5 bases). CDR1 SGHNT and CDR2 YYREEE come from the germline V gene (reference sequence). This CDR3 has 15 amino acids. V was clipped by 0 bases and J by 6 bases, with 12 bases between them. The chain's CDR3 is CASSLGPGVAGELFF. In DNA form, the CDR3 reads TGTGCCAGCAGCTTGGGCCCCGGGGTTGCCGGGGAGCTGTTTTTT.

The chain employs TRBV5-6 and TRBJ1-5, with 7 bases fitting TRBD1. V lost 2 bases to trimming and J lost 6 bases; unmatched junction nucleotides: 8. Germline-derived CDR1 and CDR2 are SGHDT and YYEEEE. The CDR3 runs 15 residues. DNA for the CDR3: TGTGCCAGCAGCTTAGGCCAGGGGGTCGGTCAGCCCCAGCATTTT. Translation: CASSLGQGVGQPQHF.

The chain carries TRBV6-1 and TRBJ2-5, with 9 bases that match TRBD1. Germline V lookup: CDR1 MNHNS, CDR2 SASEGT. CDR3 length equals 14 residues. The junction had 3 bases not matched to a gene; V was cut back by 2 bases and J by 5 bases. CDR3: CASSEPGQGETQYF. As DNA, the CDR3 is TGTGCCAGCAGTGAACCCGGACAGGGGGAGACCCAGTACTTC.

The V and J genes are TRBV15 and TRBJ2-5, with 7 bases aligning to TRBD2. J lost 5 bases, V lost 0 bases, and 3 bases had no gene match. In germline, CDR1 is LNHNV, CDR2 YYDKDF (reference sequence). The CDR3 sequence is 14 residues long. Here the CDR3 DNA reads TGTGCCACCAGCAGAGATTACGGGGGGGAGACCCAGTACTTC. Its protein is CATSRDYGGETQYF. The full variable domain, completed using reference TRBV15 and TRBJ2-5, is DAMVIQNPRYQVTQFGKPVTLSCSQTLNHNVMYWYQQKSSQAPKLLFHYYDKDFNNEADTPDNFQSRRPNTSFCFLDIRSPGLGDTAMYLCATSRDYGGETQYFGPGTRLLVL.

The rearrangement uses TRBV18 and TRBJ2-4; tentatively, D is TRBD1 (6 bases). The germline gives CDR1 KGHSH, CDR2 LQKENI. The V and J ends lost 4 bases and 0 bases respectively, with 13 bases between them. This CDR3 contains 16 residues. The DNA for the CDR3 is TGTGCCAGCTCACGACTACAGGGTTTAGCCAAAAACATTCAGTACTTC. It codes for CASSRLQGLAKNIQYF.

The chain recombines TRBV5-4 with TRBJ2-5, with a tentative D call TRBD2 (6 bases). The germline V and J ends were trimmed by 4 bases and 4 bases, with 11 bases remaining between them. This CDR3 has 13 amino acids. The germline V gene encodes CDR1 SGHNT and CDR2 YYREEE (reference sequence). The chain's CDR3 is CASSGGWRETQYF. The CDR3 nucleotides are TGTGCCAGCAGCGGAGGGTGGCGAGAGACCCAGTACTTC.

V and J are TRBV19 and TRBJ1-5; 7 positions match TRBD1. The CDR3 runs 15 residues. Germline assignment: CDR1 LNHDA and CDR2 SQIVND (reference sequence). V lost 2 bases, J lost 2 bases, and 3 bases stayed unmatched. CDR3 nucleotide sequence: TGTGCCAGTAGTATACAGGGGGTTGGCAATCAGCCCCAGCATTTT. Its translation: CASSIQGVGNQPQHF.

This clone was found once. CDR3 sequence (DNA): TGTGCCAGCAGCCCCGGGACAGGGGGCTATATCCAAGAGACCCAGTACTTC. It codes for CASSPGTGGYIQETQYF. The V gene is TRBV11-3, the J gene TRBJ2-5; 12 nucleotides line up with TRBD1. Germline-derived CDR1 and CDR2 are SGHNT and YENEEA. CDR3 size: 17 residues. V dropped 5 bases and J dropped 1; count of bases not matched to a gene: 8.

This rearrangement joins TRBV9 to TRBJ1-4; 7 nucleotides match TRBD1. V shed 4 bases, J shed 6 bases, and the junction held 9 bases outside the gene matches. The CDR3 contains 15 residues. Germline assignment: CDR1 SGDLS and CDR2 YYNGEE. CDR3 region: CASSPRQGQDEKLFF. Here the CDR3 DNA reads TGTGCCAGCAGCCCCCGACAGGGCCAAGATGAAAAACTGTTTTTT.

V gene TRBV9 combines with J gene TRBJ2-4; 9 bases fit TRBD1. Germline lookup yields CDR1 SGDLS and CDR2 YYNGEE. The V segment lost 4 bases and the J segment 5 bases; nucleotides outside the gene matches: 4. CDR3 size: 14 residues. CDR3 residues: CASSPRTGENIQYF. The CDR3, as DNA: TGTGCCAGCAGCCCCCGGACAGGGGAAAACATTCAGTACTTC.

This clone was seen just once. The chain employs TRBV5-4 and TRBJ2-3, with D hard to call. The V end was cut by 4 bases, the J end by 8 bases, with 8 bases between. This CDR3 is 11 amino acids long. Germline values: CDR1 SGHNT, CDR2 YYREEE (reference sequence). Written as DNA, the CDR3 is TGTGCCAGCAGCCTCAGTGTTACGCAGTATTTT. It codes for CASSLSVTQYF.

The CDR3 DNA follows: TGTGCCAGCAGCTTAGAAGGACAGGGGGGTTGGTACTTC. This codes for CASSLEGQGGWYF. The J gene is TRBJ2-7, the V gene TRBV7-6; 10 bases map to TRBD1. The CDR3 extends over 13 amino acids. In germline, CDR1 is SGHVS, CDR2 FNYEAQ. Trimming cost V 1 base and J 12 bases; bases outside gene matches: 6.